Sequencing of this TCR beta chain was carried out in a study of blood T cell repertoires in COVID-19. The V and J ends lost 6 bases and 4 bases, in that order; junction bases with no gene match: 4. CDR1 is MDHEN, CDR2 SYDVKM, per germline. This CDR3 region has 13 residues. Data came from immunoSEQ multiplex PCR; TCRdb stores just in-frame clones and leaves some out. The sample yields tens of thousands of clones, 75% to 90% seen once. This receptor was obtained from a man in his sixties with COVID-19, enrolled during active disease. Sequencing was performed on peripheral blood. The chain recombines TRBV28 with TRBJ1-2; 8 bases are a match to TRBD1. CDR3 in amino acids: CASRTTGGYGYTF. The CDR3 DNA follows: TGTGCCAGCAGGACCACAGGGGGCTATGGCTACACCTTC.